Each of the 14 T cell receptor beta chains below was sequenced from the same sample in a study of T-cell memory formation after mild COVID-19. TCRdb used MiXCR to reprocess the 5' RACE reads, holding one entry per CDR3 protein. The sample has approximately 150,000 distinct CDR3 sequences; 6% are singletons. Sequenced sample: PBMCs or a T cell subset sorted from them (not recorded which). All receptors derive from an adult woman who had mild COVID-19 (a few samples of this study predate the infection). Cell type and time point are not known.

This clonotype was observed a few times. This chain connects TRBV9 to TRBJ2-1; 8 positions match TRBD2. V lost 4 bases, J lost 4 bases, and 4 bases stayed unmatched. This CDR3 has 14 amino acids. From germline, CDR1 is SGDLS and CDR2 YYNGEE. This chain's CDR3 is CASSPSGRYNEQFF. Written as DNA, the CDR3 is TGTGCCAGCAGCCCTAGCGGGCGGTACAATGAGCAGTTCTTC. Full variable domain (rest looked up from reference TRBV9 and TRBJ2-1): DSGVTQTPKHLITATGQRVTLRCSPRSGDLSVYWYQQSLDQGLQFLIQYYNGEERAKGNILERFSAQQFPDLHSELNLSSLELGDSALYFCASSPSGRYNEQFFGPGTRLTVL.

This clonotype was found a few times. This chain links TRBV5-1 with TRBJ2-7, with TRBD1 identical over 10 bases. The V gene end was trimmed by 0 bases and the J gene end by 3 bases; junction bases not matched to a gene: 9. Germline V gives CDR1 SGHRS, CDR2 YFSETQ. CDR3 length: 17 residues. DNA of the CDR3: TGCGCCAGCAGCTTGGCGGCCGGGACAGGGGTGGACTACGAGCAGTACTTC. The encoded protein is CASSLAAGTGVDYEQYF.

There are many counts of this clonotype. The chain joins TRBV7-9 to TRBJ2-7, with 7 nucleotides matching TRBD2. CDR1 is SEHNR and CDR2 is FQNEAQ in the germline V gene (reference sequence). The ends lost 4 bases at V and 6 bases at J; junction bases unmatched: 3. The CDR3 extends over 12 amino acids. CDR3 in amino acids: CASSSPSGEQYF. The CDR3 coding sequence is TGTGCCAGCAGCTCCCCTAGCGGCGAGCAGTACTTC.

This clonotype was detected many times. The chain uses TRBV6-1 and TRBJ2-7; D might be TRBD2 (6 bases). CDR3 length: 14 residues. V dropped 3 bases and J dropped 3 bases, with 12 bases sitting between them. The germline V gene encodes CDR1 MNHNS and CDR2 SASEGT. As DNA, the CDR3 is TGTGCCAGCAGTGACTTTGGAGGGGACTACGAGCAGTACTTC. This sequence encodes CASSDFGGDYEQYF.

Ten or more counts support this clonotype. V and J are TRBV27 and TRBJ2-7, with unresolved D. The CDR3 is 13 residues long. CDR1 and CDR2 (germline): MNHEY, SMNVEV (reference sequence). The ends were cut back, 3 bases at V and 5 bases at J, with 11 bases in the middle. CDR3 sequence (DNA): TGTGCCAGCAGTTTTCGCCGTTATCACGAGCAGTACTTC. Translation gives CASSFRRYHEQYF.

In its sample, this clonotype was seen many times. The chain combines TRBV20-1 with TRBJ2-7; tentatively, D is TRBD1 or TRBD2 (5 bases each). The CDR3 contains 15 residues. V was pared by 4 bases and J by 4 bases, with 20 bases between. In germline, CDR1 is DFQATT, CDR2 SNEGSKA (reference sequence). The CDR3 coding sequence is TGCAGTGCTACTCGGGGCGTGAGCGAGACTTACGAGCAGTACTTC. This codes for CSATRGVSETYEQYF.

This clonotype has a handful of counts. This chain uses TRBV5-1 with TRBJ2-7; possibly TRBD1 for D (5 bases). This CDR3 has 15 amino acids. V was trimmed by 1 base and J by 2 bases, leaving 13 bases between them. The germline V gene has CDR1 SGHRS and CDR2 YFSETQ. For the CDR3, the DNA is TGCGCCAGCAGCTTGCAGGGAAAGGGCCCCTACGAGCAGTACTTC. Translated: CASSLQGKGPYEQYF.

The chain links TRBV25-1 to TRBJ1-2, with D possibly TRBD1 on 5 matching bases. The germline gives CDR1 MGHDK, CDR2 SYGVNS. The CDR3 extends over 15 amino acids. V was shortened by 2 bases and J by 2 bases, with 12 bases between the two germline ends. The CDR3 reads CASSEGAVQNYGYTF. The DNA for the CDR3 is TGTGCCAGCAGTGAAGGGGCAGTACAAAACTATGGCTACACCTTC.

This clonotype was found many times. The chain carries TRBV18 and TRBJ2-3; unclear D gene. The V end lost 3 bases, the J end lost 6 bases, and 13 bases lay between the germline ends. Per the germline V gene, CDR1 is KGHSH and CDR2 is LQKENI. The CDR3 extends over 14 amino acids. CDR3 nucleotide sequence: TGTGCCAGCTCACCGAGCTCTCTGGGTGATACGCAGTATTTT. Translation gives CASSPSSLGDTQYF.

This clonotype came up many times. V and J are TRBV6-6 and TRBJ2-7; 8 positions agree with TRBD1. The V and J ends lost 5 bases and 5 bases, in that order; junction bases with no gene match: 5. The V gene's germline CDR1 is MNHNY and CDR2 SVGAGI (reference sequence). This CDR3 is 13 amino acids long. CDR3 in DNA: TGTGCCAGCAGTCTGCAGGGGGCCCACGAGCAGTACTTC. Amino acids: CASSLQGAHEQYF.

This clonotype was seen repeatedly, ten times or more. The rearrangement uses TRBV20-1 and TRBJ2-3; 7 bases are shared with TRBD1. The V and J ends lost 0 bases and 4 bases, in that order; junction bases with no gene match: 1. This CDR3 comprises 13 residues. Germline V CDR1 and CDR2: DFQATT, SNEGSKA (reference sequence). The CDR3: CSARDQGADTQYF. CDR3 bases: TGCAGTGCTAGAGACCAGGGGGCAGATACGCAGTATTTT.

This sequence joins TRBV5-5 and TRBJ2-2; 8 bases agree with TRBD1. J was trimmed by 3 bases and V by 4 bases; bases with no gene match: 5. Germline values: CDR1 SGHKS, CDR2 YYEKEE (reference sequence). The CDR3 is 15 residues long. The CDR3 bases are TGTGCCAGCAGCACGACAGGGGCGTACACCGGGGAGCTGTTTTTT. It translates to CASSTTGAYTGELFF.

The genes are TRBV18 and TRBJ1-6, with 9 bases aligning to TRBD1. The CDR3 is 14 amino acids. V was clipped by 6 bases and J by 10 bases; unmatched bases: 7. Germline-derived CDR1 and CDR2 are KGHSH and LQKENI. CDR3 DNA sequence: TGTGCCAGCTCCGCGGGACAGGGACGCTCACCCCTCCACTTT. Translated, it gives CASSAGQGRSPLHF.

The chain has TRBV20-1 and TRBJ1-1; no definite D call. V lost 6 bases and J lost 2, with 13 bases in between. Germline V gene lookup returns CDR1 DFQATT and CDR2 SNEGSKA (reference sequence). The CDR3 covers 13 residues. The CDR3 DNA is TGCAGTGCCAACACTGGGGTAAACACTGAAGCTTTCTTT. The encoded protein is CSANTGVNTEAFF.